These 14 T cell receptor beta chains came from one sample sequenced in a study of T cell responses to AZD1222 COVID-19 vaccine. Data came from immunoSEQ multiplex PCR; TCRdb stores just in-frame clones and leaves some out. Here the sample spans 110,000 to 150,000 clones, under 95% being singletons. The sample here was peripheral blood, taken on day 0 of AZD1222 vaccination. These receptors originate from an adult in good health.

Here the CDR3 reads CASSYGTNYNEQFF. CDR3 DNA: TGTGCCAGCAGTTACGGAACGAACTACAATGAGCAGTTCTTC. This chain uses TRBV6-2 or TRBV6-3 with TRBJ2-1; D unresolved. V gave up 2 bases and J gave up 3 bases, with 8 bases separating them. The germline CDR1 and CDR2 sequences are MNHEY and SVGEGT. CDR3 size: 14 residues.

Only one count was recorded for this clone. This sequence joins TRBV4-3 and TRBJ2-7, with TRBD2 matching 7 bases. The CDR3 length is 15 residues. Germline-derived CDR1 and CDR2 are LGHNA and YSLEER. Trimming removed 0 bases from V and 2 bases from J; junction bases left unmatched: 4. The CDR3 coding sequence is TGCGCCAGCAGCCAAGATGCGGGGGTTGCCTACGAGCAGTACTTC. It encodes CASSQDAGVAYEQYF.

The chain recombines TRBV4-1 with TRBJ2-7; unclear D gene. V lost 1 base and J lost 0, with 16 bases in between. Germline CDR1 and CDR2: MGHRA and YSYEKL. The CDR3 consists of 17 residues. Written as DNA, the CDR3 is TGCGCCAGCAGCCAAGCCCCCACCTCGGGTAGCTCCTACGAGCAGTACTTC. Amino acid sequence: CASSQAPTSGSSYEQYF.

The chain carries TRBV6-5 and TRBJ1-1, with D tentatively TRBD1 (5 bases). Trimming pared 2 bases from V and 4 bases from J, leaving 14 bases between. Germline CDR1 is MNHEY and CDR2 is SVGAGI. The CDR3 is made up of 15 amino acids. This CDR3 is CASSYDRDLRTEAFF. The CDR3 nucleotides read TGTGCCAGCAGTTACGACCGGGACCTGCGCACTGAAGCTTTCTTT.

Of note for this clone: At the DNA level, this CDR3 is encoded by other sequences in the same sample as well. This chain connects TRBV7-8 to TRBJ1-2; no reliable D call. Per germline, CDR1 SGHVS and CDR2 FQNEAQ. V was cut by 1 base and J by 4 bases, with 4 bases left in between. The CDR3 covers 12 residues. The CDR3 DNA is TGTGCCAGCAGCTTAGTCAGCTATGGCTACACCTTC. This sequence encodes CASSLVSYGYTF.

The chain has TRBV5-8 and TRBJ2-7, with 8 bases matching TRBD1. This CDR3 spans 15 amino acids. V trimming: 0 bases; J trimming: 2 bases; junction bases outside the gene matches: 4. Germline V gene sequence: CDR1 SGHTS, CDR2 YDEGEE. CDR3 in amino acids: CASSLAGTGAYEQYF. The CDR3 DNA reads TGTGCCAGCAGCTTGGCCGGGACAGGTGCCTACGAGCAGTACTTC.

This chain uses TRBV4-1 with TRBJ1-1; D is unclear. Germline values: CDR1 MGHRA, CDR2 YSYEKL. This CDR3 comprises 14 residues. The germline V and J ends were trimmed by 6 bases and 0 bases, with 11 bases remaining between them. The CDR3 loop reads CASRLDGLNTEAFF. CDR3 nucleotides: TGCGCCAGCAGATTAGACGGACTGAACACTGAAGCTTTCTTT.

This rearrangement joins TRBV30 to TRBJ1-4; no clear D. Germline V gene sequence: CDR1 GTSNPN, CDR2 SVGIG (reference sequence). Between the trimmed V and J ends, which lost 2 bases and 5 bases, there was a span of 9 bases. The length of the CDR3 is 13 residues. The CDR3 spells CAWSYGLNEKLFF. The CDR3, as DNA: TGTGCCTGGAGTTACGGACTCAATGAAAAACTGTTTTTT. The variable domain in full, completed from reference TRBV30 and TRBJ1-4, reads SQTIHQWPATLVQPVGSPLSLECTVEGTSNPNLYWYRQAAGRGLQLLFYSVGIGQISSEVPQNLSASRPQDRQFILSSKKLLLSDSGFYLCAWSYGLNEKLFFGSGTQLSVL.

The CDR3 DNA reads as TGTGCTAGTGGTTTGGGCACAGCGAACACTGAAGCTTTCTTT. This codes for CASGLGTANTEAFF. This sequence joins TRBV12-5 and TRBJ1-1; the D is unclear. The germline gives CDR1 LGHNT, CDR2 FRNRAP. The V end lost 1 base, the J end lost 1 base, and 7 bases lay between the germline ends. This CDR3 has 14 residues.

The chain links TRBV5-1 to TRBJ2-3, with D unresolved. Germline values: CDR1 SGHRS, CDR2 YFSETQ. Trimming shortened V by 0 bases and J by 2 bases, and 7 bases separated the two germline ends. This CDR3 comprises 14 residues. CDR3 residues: CASSLGGTTDTQYF. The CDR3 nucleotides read TGCGCCAGCAGCTTGGGTGGCACCACAGATACGCAGTATTTT.

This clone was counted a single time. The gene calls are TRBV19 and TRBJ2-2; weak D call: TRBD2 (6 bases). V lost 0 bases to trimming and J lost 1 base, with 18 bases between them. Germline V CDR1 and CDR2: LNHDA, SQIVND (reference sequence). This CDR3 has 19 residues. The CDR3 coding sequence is TGTGCCAGTAGTATAGATCGGGTGCTCCCGGGACTGAACACCGGGGAGCTGTTTTTT. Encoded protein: CASSIDRVLPGLNTGELFF. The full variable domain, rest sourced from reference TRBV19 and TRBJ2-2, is DGGITQSPKYLFRKEGQNVTLSCEQNLNHDAMYWYRQDPGQGLRLIYYSQIVNDFQKGDIAEGYSVSREKKESFPLTVTSAQKNPTAFYLCASSIDRVLPGLNTGELFFGEGSRLTVL.

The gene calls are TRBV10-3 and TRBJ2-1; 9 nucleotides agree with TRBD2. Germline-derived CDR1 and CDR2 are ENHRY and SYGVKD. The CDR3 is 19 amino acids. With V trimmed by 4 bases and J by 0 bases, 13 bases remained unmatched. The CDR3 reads CAISAYSGSGGSSYNEQFF. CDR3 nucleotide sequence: TGTGCCATCAGTGCCTATTCGGGTAGCGGGGGAAGCTCCTACAATGAGCAGTTCTTC.

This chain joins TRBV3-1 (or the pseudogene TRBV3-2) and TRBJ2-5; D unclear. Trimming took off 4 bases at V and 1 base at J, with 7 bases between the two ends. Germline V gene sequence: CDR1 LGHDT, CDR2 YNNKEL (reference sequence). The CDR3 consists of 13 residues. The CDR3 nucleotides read TGTGCCAGCAGCCCACTACCCCAAGAGACCCAGTACTTC. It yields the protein CASSPLPQETQYF.

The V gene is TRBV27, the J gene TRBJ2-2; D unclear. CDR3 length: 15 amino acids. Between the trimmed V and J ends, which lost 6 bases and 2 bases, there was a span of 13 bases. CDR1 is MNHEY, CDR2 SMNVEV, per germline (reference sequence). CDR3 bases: TGTGCCAGCAGGAAGCACCTCTTAAACACCGGGGAGCTGTTTTTT. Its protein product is CASRKHLLNTGELFF.